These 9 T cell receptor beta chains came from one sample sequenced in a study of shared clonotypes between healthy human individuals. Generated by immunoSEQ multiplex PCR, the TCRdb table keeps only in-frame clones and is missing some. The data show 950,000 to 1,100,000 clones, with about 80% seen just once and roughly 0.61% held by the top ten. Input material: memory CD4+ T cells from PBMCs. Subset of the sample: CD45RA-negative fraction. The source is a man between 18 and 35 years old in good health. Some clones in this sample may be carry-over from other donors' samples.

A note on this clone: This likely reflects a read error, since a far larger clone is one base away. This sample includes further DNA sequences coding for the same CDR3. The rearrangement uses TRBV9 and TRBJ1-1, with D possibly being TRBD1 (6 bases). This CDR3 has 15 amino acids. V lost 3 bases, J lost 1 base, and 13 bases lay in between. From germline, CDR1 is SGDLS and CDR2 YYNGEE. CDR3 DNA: TGTGCCAGCAGCGCCCCGCAGGGGAGGAACACTGAAGCTTTCTTT. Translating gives CASSAPQGRNTEAFF.

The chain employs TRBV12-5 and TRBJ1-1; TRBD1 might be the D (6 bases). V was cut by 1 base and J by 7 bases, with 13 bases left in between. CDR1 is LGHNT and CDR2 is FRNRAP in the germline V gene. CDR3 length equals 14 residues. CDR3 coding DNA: TGTGCTAGTGGTTTGGGACCAGGGGCGAGTGAAGCTTTCTTT. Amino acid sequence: CASGLGPGASEAFF.

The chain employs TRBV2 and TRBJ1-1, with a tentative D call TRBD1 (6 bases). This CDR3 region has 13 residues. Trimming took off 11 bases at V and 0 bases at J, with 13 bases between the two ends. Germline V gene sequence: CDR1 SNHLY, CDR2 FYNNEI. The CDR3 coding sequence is TGTGCCTGCACCCAGGGGTTGAACACTGAAGCTTTCTTT. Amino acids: CACTQGLNTEAFF. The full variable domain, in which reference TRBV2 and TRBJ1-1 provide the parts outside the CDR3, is EPEVTQTPSHQVTQMGQEVILRCVPISNHLYFYWYRQILGQKVEFLVSFYNNEISEKSEIFDDQFSVERPDGSNFTLKIRSTKLEDSAMYFCACTQGLNTEAFFGQGTRLTVV.

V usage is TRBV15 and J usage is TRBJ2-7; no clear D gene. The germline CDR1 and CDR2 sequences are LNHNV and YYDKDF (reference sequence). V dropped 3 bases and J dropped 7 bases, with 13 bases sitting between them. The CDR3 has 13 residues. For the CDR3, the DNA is TGTGCCACCAGCAGGTATAAAAGTGGGGAGCAGTACTTC. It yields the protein CATSRYKSGEQYF.

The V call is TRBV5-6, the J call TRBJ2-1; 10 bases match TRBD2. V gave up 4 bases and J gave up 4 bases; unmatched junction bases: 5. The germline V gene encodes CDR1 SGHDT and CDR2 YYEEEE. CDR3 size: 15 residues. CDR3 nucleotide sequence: TGTGCCAGCAGCCGGGGGACTAGCGTATACAATGAGCAGTTCTTC. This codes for CASSRGTSVYNEQFF.

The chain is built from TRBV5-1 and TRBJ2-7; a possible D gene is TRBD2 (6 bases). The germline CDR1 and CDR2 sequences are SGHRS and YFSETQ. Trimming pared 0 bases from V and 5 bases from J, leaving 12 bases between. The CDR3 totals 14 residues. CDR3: CASSLGDSGNEQYF. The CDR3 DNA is TGCGCCAGCAGCTTGGGGGACTCCGGGAACGAGCAGTACTTC.

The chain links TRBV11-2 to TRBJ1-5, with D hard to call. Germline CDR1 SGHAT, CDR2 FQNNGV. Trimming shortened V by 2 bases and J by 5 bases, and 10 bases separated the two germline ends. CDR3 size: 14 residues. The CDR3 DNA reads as TGTGCCAGCAGCTTAATCCCCGGCGATCAGCCCCAGCATTTT. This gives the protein CASSLIPGDQPQHF.

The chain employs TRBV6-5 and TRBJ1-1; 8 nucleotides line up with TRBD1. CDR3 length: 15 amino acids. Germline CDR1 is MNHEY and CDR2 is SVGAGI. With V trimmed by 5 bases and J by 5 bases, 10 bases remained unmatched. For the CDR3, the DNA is TGTGCCAGCAGTCTAGAGGACAGGGCGGGAACTGAAGCTTTCTTT. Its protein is CASSLEDRAGTEAFF.

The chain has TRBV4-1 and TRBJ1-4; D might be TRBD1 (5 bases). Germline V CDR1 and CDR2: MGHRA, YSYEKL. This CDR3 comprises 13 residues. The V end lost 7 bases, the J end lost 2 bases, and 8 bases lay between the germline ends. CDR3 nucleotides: TGCGCCAGCAAGTGGGGCACTAATGAAAAACTGTTTTTT. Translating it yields CASKWGTNEKLFF.